This T cell receptor (beta chain) was recorded in a study of cytomegalovirus exposure and HLA in healthy donors (dated 2017 in TCRdb). Regarding the research as a whole: According to an earlier analysis of a few hundred of the donors, about 179 million T cells yielded 90 million to 140 million unique TCR beta sequences and approximately 280 Gb of sequence data. Rather than using new phenotypic data, the later analysis identified candidate immune exposures from TCR beta sequences and from how often those sequences occurred across donors. High-throughput TCR immunosequencing, statistical association of individual TCRs with disease status, and machine learning were combined to predict cytomegalovirus infection status. Both class I and class II loci were covered by HLA typing, at four-digit resolution. In an earlier analysis of over 550 of the donors, high-throughput TCR beta sequencing was used to judge whether each TCR beta V gene segment behaved as functional or pseudogenic. About 330 gigabases of sequencing data and 70 million to 100 million unique TCR sequences made up an early release that covered roughly 670 HLA-typed donors. Alongside the repertoire data, information on donor age, sex, ethnicity and CMV serostatus was compiled. The aim of the study was to test whether cataloging public T cell receptors could identify signatures of past pathogen exposure. Among the roughly 390 genotyped donors, 81% belonged to the genetic ancestry cluster associated with self-reported Caucasian donors. Roughly 5 DR-DQ haplotypes were handled as single units for association and clustering because linkage in the cohort was strong. Every repertoire in the discovery cohort had been generated on one and the same sequencing platform. The T cell repertoires of under 750 subjects were profiled by immunosequencing and related to cytomegalovirus serostatus. To study patterns of TCR occurrence, a later analysis re-analyzed previously published TCR beta repertoires from just over 650 donors and added high-resolution HLA genotyping. Besides the first cohort of roughly 640 subjects, a separate validation cohort made up of some 110 different subjects was used. Across some 400 genotyped donors of the cohort, an average of approximately 220,000 unique TCR beta nucleotide sequences per donor were sequenced, and roughly 17% of those sequences were non-productive. A later genetic analysis used genome-wide SNP genotypes for about 60% of the roughly 700 donors, treating that subset as a discovery cohort. Typing coverage varied by locus: about 620-630 donors for A, B, C, DRB1 and DQB1; roughly 500 for DQA1; about 600 for DPA1; 400 to 480 for DPB1.

The cohort comprised under 700 healthy bone marrow donors. All cohort members were sampled while nominally healthy, although unrecorded immune exposures were likely present. The donor was CMV seronegative and was included in the group of 352 seronegative cohort members. A peripheral blood sample was provided by each donor, and peripheral blood mononuclear cells were used for TCR beta sequencing. Genomic DNA extraction from the blood cell samples was performed with the Qiagen DNeasy Blood Extraction Kit. The paper's findings and limits, for the study overall: Because HLA typing was missing for some donors at each locus, association tests included only the typed subset. A later genetic analysis reported fewer N-insertions in productive TCRs among donors in an Asian-associated ancestry cluster than the approximately 700-donor mean. Across donors, most TCR sequences were observed very rarely, whereas some public TCRs were present in many individuals. Broadly in line with IMGT annotations, most TCR beta V segments showed up in productive rearrangements about 87% or about 30% of the time in an earlier analysis of approximately 640 of the donors. In the study, approximately 150 TCR beta chains were listed as associated with cytomegalovirus. A few of the identified cytomegalovirus-associated TCR beta chains were confirmed in vitro to be specific for cytomegalovirus antigens. Linkage disequilibrium might explain the correlated functional status among segregating V segments, but an unknown experimental factor could not be ruled out. At a false discovery rate of 0.05, a later analysis linked 16,951 TCR beta sequences to specific HLA alleles. Presence/absence analyses assumed roughly uniform sequencing depth across donors, an assumption that may not hold. The cohort was sequenced for TCR beta chains only, and without alpha or paired-chain data the features that could be detected were limited. An association between a missense DCLRE1C variant and V-gene and J-gene trimming of TCR beta chains was found in a later genetic analysis and replicated in an independent cohort. In a later analysis, the rate of TCR association differed among HLA loci, with DRB1 alleles having the most associated TCRs and HLA-C alleles having the fewest. A further reported finding was that TCR beta sequences accurately predicted the HLA-A and HLA-B alleles for most subjects in the first cohort. About 17 rarely observed V segments, including chromosome 9 orphons, were excluded from the earlier analysis of several hundred of the donors because counts were too low. In both the original and validation cohorts, the classifier was reported to diagnose cytomegalovirus status with high specificity and sensitivity. A later analysis found that most CMV-associated TCR beta chains appeared HLA-restricted, with HLA associations seemingly driven largely by CMV exposure. According to the authors, the approach could potentially be generalized to other disease states and immunological phenotypes. A group of highly shared sequence variants was considered likely to be a technical artifact of the sequencing pipeline. In a later analysis, several top co-occurrence clusters were reported to appear linked to parvovirus B19, influenza, CMV and Epstein-Barr virus. In a later analysis, HLA-associated TCR beta chains were found to be more clonally expanded and to have lower generation probabilities than equally common non-associated chains. Some IMGT-functional V segments, including TRBV6-2 and TRBV6-3, could not be told apart with the 87-base-pair reads, so those segments were excluded. When HLA alleles, especially DR and DQ, strongly co-occurred, attributing TCR associations to individual alleles was difficult. The only immune exposure information available for the cohort was CMV serostatus.

CDR1 SNHLY and CDR2 FYNNEI were looked up in the germline V gene. Including the terminal cysteine and phenylalanine, the CDR3 comprises 14 residues. Just CDR3 DNA is preserved here, 42 bases in frame from base 1. V is trimmed back by 7 bases and J by 7 bases, and the junction contains 8 bases that no gene match accounts for. On this clone itself: Its antigen target is currently unknown. Per-base quality was not reported, and no clone a single base away is much larger than it.

Library prep was done by the immunoSEQ multiplex PCR assay. A mixture of 60 forward primers for TCR Vbeta segments and 13 reverse primers for TCR Jbeta segments was used in the multiplex PCR. A multiplex PCR assay on genomic DNA amplified the CDR3 region of rearranged TCR beta genes. The Illumina HiSeq System was used to sequence the amplified TCR beta libraries as 87-base-pair reads. Per the original workflow: Across the 500 to 750 repertoires, a later analysis counted 75 million to 90 million unique TCR beta chains, some 11 million of which were shared by at least two donors. To remove PCR and sequencing errors, raw reads were error-corrected and collapsed into unique sequences using a nearest-neighbor algorithm that merged closely related sequences. Alignment of CDR3 sequences to IMGT reference sequences was used to assign V, D and J gene segments. For a sequence to be retained, a match of at least six nucleotides to both a V gene segment and a J gene segment was required. A rearrangement counted as productive if the CDR3 had no stop codons and remained in frame with V and J, and every other rearrangement counted as non-productive. CDR3 was defined by IMGT convention, running from the second conserved V-encoded cysteine to the conserved J-encoded phenylalanine. The earlier analysis of about 570 of the donors excluded any sequence lacking an unambiguous match to a single V gene segment. In an earlier analysis of several hundred of the donors, V segments were called functional above 56.7% productive rearrangements and were called segregating when the between-donor standard deviation exceeded 5%. A statistical classification framework was built to diagnose cytomegalovirus status from the catalog of TCR beta chain sequences. V and J gene assignment, in a later analysis, came from comparing TCR nucleotide sequences with IMGT/GENE-DB human TR gene sequences. A later analysis assigned CDR3 sequences and most-parsimonious VDJ recombination scenarios with the TCRdist pipeline. In a later analysis, each TCR beta chain was defined by its CDR3 amino acid sequence together with its V-gene family, and reads lacking a unique V-gene family were excluded. In a later analysis, a few hundred highly shared, low-generation-probability nucleotide sequences were removed to address suspected cross-contamination and a sequencing artifact. A later analysis calculated a clonal expansion index for each public chain from normalized within-repertoire ranks of inferred template counts. In a later analysis, generation probabilities were computed with a VDJ recombination model fitted to out-of-frame rearrangements, and the resulting probabilities were checked against IGoR. In a later analysis, hypergeometric tests were used to score TCR-TCR, TCR-HLA and TCR-CMV co-occurrence, with a repertoire-size bias correction applied to TCR pairs. False discovery rates were estimated in a later analysis by permuting HLA or CMV assignments 20 times. In a later analysis, co-occurring TCRs were grouped using DBSCAN, and TCRdist sequence similarity was added for clustering within HLA-allele-positive subsets. For co-occurrence clustering, repertoires with fewer than 30,000 or more than 120,000 public chains were excluded, along with about five repertoires with anomalous nucleotide sharing. Imported from immuneACCESS, the table was reduced by TCRdb to in-frame sequences with V and J called. These copies leave out some clones; in studies compared against another copy, an unresolved V gene accounts for under half, and the cause of the remainder is not known. The V and J calls and the clone size are those of that table, but D and trimming were determined from the DNA. This sample holds 150,000 to 180,000 clones; about 80% were observed only once. The ten largest clones add up to 3% to 4% of the sample.

Here the chain combines TRBV2 and TRBJ1-5; the junction holds 9 bases that match TRBD1. Sequencing was performed on PBMCs. The source of this sequence is a woman in her forties in good health and CMV-seronegative. The CDR3 amino acid sequence is: CASTSQGAGQPQHF. In nucleotides, the sequence is TGTGCCAGCACTTCACAGGGGGCCGGACAGCCCCAGCATTTT.